Listed below are T cell receptor beta chains from one sample, sequenced in a study of vaccination and CD4 T cells after COVID-19. These receptors have no known antigen. Each CDR3 protein gets one entry after TCRdb re-called the PCR reads with MiXCR. The sample yields around 18,000 distinct CDR3 sequences, about 45% seen once. Sequencing used CD4+ T cells from blood, cultured in vitro, obtained about 7 months after SARS-CoV-2 vaccination. The receptors here all came from a human donor who had recovered from COVID-19. The conserved cysteine and the conserved F or W are not part of the CDR3 here.

j_call cdr3_length v_call cdr3_aa
TRBJ1-2 13 TRBV27 ASSWTGRGNYGYT
TRBJ2-7 13 TRBV6-5 ASSSPTGGIYEQY
TRBJ2-7 11 TRBV10-3 AIAVREAHEQY
TRBJ1-1 11 TRBV4-1 ASSQDLPGEAF
TRBJ2-5 11 TRBV6-2/TRBV6-3 ASSYPGKETQY
TRBJ2-7 11 TRBV11-2 ASSSWTGGEQY
TRBJ1-2 12 TRBV7-2 ASSAAGGGYGYT
TRBJ2-2 13 TRBV19 ASGGLQGQAGELF
TRBJ1-2 11 TRBV7-3 ASSSYPGDGYT
TRBJ2-3 15 TRBV20-1 SARVGLAGGQADTQY
TRBJ1-1 12 TRBV15 ATSRGQPNTEAF
TRBJ2-3 13 TRBV7-2 ASSHRDRSTDTQY
TRBJ2-1 14 TRBV4-1 ASSRQTSGGAGEQF
TRBJ2-7 10 TRBV23-1 ASDGQDYEQY
TRBJ1-3 14 TRBV7-9 ASSLGAGSTGNTIY
TRBJ2-7 12 TRBV2 ASGYSRSSYEQY